The 20 T cell receptor beta chains below were found in one sample sequenced in a study of identical twins. TCRdb used MiXCR to reprocess the 5' RACE reads, holding one entry per CDR3 protein. The top ten clones hold 0.98% of a sample with about 500,000 distinct CDR3 sequences, 14% of them seen once. A further study also used this sample, focusing on yellow fever vaccine responses in identical twins.

Specimen: CD4+ T cells sorted from blood. The receptors derive from a young woman in good health.

The sample holds a few counts of this clonotype. The chain has TRBV24-1 and TRBJ2-1; D is perhaps TRBD1 (6 bases). Germline assignment: CDR1 KGHDR and CDR2 SFDVKD. This CDR3 comprises 15 residues. The V gene lost 4 bases and the J gene lost 5 bases, with 14 bases spanning the gap. For the CDR3, the DNA is TGTGCCACCAGTGACCCTCGGGACACACACAATGAGCAGTTCTTC. It is translated as CATSDPRDTHNEQFF.

The chain combines TRBV7-2 with TRBJ2-1, with TRBD1 identical over 8 bases. The CDR3 spans 15 residues. The germline CDR1 and CDR2 sequences are SGHTA and FQGNSA. The V gene end was trimmed by 2 bases and the J gene end by 6 bases; junction bases not matched to a gene: 6. The DNA of the CDR3 is TGTGCCAGCAGCTTATCGGGACAGGATCTCAATGAGCAGTTCTTC. Encoded protein: CASSLSGQDLNEQFF.

The CDR3 bases are TGTGCCAGCAGCTTGCAAACTCAGGTTACCCCCATATTTAGACGGGAGTATGAGCAGTTCTTC. This encodes CASSLQTQVTPIFRREYEQFF. The gene calls are TRBV11-1 and TRBJ2-1, with D perhaps TRBD2 (6 bases). Looked up from germline, CDR1 is SGHAT and CDR2 is FQDESV (reference sequence). The V gene lost 3 bases and the J gene lost 8 bases, with 35 bases spanning the gap. There are 21 residues in the CDR3.

CDR3 protein: CASNLDTPAELFF. The CDR3 DNA reads TGTGCCAGCAACCTAGACACCCCCGCCGAGCTGTTTTTT. The V gene is TRBV27, the J gene TRBJ2-2; D uncertain. V lost 7 bases, J lost 11 bases, and 17 bases lay in between. Germline CDR1 is MNHEY and CDR2 is SMNVEV (reference sequence). This CDR3 is 13 amino acids long.

The chain uses TRBV6-1 and TRBJ1-1, with no clear D. The CDR3 extends over 13 amino acids. Trimming cost V 9 bases and J 1 base, with 12 bases left between them. Germline lookup yields CDR1 MNHNS and CDR2 SASEGT. In nucleotides, the CDR3 is TGTGCCAGTGAATTACTAGGGAACACTGAAGCTTTCTTT. It translates to CASELLGNTEAFF.

This chain uses TRBV18 with TRBJ2-1; the D is unclear. V was clipped by 3 bases and J by 5 bases, with 14 bases between them. The CDR3 is 15 amino acids. Germline values: CDR1 KGHSH, CDR2 LQKENI. The CDR3 DNA reads as TGTGCCAGCTCACCCACTCCGAGCCCCGACAATGAGCAGTTCTTC. This codes for CASSPTPSPDNEQFF.

The V gene is TRBV20-1, the J gene TRBJ1-1; no clear D. In germline, CDR1 is DFQATT, CDR2 SNEGSKA (reference sequence). The CDR3 loop spans 12 amino acids. The ends were cut back, 6 bases at V and 6 bases at J, with 14 bases in the middle. As DNA, the CDR3 is TGCAGTGCCCTAGCGGGGAAGGCTGAAGCTTTCTTT. Translated, it gives CSALAGKAEAFF.

This clonotype was seen a few times. V and J are TRBV5-1 and TRBJ1-2, with 11 bases fitting TRBD1. CDR1 SGHRS and CDR2 YFSETQ come from the germline V gene. CDR3 length: 14 amino acids. Unmatched junction bases numbered 1, after V lost 0 bases and J lost 6 bases. The CDR3 region is CASSLVGQGDGYTF. The CDR3 bases are TGCGCCAGCAGCTTGGTGGGACAGGGGGATGGCTACACCTTC. Drawing the rest from reference TRBV5-1 and TRBJ1-2, the complete variable domain is KAGVTQTPRYLIKTRGQQVTLSCSPISGHRSVSWYQQTPGQGLQFLFEYFSETQRNKGNFPGRFSGRQFSNSRSEMNVSTLELGDSALYLCASSLVGQGDGYTFGSGTRLTVV.

The chain links TRBV5-1 to TRBJ2-5; TRBD2 matches at 12 bases. V lost 3 bases and J lost 5; bases outside the gene matches: 8. This CDR3 spans 16 amino acids. Germline V gives CDR1 SGHRS, CDR2 YFSETQ. The CDR3 DNA sequence: TGCGCCAGCAGCTCTCTAGCGGGGGGGCTTCGGGAGACCCAGTACTTC. It encodes CASSSLAGGLRETQYF.

This clonotype appeared a few times. J is TRBJ2-3 and V is TRBV7-6; 10 positions agree with TRBD2. This CDR3 region has 16 residues. Germline CDR1 is SGHVS and CDR2 is FNYEAQ. V shed 7 bases and J 4 bases; nucleotides not matched to a gene: 11. The CDR3 here is CASIPGSGGVADTQYF. The CDR3 bases are TGTGCCAGCATCCCGGGGAGCGGGGGGGTCGCAGATACGCAGTATTTT.

This clonotype showed up many times. The V gene is TRBV7-9, the J gene TRBJ2-7, with TRBD2 matching over 10 bases. Germline loops: CDR1 SEHNR, CDR2 FQNEAQ (reference sequence). The junction had 10 bases not matched to a gene; V was cut back by 5 bases and J by 3 bases. This CDR3 has 16 amino acids. CDR3: CASSVGLAETDYEQYF. CDR3 in DNA: TGTGCCAGCAGCGTCGGACTAGCGGAGACCGACTACGAGCAGTACTTC.

The chain's CDR3 is CASSPSQGKDEQFF. The CDR3 DNA follows: TGTGCCAGCTCACCATCACAGGGAAAGGATGAGCAGTTCTTC. This chain links TRBV18 with TRBJ2-1; TRBD1 might be the D (6 bases). The CDR3 is made up of 14 amino acids. The V gene's germline CDR1 is KGHSH and CDR2 LQKENI. Trimming shortened V by 2 bases and J by 8 bases, and 13 bases separated the two germline ends.

This clonotype was seen repeatedly, ten times or more. An end of the junction differs from the germline gene, which may be a read error. The chain uses TRBV5-1 and TRBJ1-1; tentative D call: TRBD1 (6 bases). This CDR3 region has 14 residues. The germline V gene encodes CDR1 SGHRS and CDR2 YFSETQ. CDR3 in amino acids: CASSLQGGNTEAFF. In DNA form, the CDR3 reads TGTGCCAGCAGTCTACAGGGAGGGAACACTGAAGCTTTCTTT.

This clonotype was detected many times. J is TRBJ2-7 and V is TRBV5-1; TRBD2 matches 8 bases. The germline gives CDR1 SGHRS, CDR2 YFSETQ. V lost 5 bases and J lost 5; bases outside the gene matches: 9. The CDR3 is 14 amino acids. For the CDR3, the DNA is TGCGCCAGCAGTATTCACAGCGGGAGCAACGAGCAGTACTTC. It codes for CASSIHSGSNEQYF.

Turning to this clonotype: Sequence at one end of the junction differs from germline and may be a read error. The CDR3 loop is CAISSRREATWGYNEQFF. CDR3 DNA sequence: TGTGCCATCAGTTCCCGCCGGGAGGCTACGTGGGGGTACAATGAGCAGTTCTTC. The V gene is TRBV12-3 or TRBV12-4, the J gene TRBJ2-1; 7 nucleotides agree with TRBD2. The CDR3 length is 18 residues.

This chain uses TRBV5-1 with TRBJ1-6; D is undetermined. V lost 4 bases and J lost 6, with 11 bases in between. This CDR3 has 14 residues. Germline V gives CDR1 SGHRS, CDR2 YFSETQ. For the CDR3, the DNA is TGCGCCAGCAGCCTGGGTCTTATTAATTCACCCCTCCACTTT. Residues: CASSLGLINSPLHF.

V and J are TRBV16 and TRBJ2-2; D unresolved. Germline V gene sequence: CDR1 KGHSY, CDR2 FQNENV. Trimming stripped 2 bases from V and 1 base from J, with 8 bases between. The CDR3 spans 15 residues. For the CDR3, the DNA is TGTGCCAGCAGCCAAATGGACCGGAACACCGGGGAGCTGTTTTTT. This sequence encodes CASSQMDRNTGELFF.

This clonotype was recorded a few times. The chain combines TRBV29-1 with TRBJ2-7, with D possibly TRBD2 on 7 matching bases. Looked up from germline, CDR1 is SQVTM and CDR2 is ANQGSEA. V was pared by 6 bases and J by 4 bases, with 19 bases between. The CDR3 has 14 amino acids. This CDR3 is CSVGGNREGYEQYF. The DNA of the CDR3 is TGCAGCGTGGGGGGGAACAGGGAAGGTTACGAGCAGTACTTC.

This clonotype showed up just a few times. The chain combines TRBV5-6 with TRBJ2-1; no reliable D call. Germline V gene sequence: CDR1 SGHDT, CDR2 YYEEEE. This CDR3 spans 13 amino acids. Trimming stripped 2 bases from V and 7 bases from J, with 10 bases between. The DNA of the CDR3 is TGTGCCAGCAGCTTAAGTTTCGGGAATGAGCAGTTCTTC. This translates into CASSLSFGNEQFF.

The chain is built from TRBV20-1 and TRBJ2-3; 7 positions match TRBD1. Per the germline V gene, CDR1 is DFQATT and CDR2 is SNEGSKA (reference sequence). V shed 6 bases and J 2 bases; nucleotides not matched to a gene: 17. The CDR3 spans 17 residues. The CDR3 DNA follows: TGCAGTGCGCGTCCCCCGAGGGGACAGCGATTCACAGATACGCAGTATTTT. As protein: CSARPPRGQRFTDTQYF.